Detailed here is one T cell receptor (beta chain). The antigen is unknown. The PCR ran on 60 Vbeta and 13 Jbeta primers. Sequencing was performed with immunoSEQ multiplex PCR; in TCRdb, only in-frame clones are kept and a portion is missing. This sample carries about 200,000 clones, around four fifths of them seen once, and the ten largest clones take 2.5% to 3.5%. The source of the sample is a study of cytomegalovirus exposure and HLA in healthy donors. Study results and caveats: Cytomegalovirus-associated status was assigned to about 160 TCR beta chains.

The germline V gene has CDR1 MDHEN and CDR2 SYDVKM. With 8 bases removed from V and 1 base from J, the gap between germline ends came to 9 bases. The CDR3 runs to 13 residues. Sequences were obtained from PBMCs. V is TRBV28 and J is TRBJ2-1; D is perhaps TRBD1 (5 bases). This TCR derives from a woman between 40 and 50 years old in good health and CMV-seronegative. The CDR3 region has the DNA TGTGCCAGCTATACAGGTTCCTACAATGAGCAGTTCTTC. Translation gives CASYTGSYNEQFF.